This entry describes one T cell receptor beta chain. The table lists this clonotype with many counts. It lacks a known antigen. It has no much larger one-base neighbor in the sample; base qualities were not kept. Libraries were built with multiplex PCR. The sample was run on an Illumina HiSeq 2500. Following protocols modified from ARM-PCR, the researchers constructed TCRbeta libraries through three rounds of nested PCR with primers (Table S4). Before sequencing, PCR products of 200-500 bp were cut from the gel and purified using the QIAquick gel extraction kit. For the original study's pipeline: Trimmomatic was used to clean the reads, FLASH merged the cleaned reads into complete CDR3 sequences, and MiTCR assigned the sequences to V(D)J germline segments. Clonal diversity was calculated as the inverse Simpson's index using VDJtools. In-frame sequences without a premature stop codon were defined as productive reads. The raw public data were reprocessed by TCRdb itself: fastp quality trimming at Q25, MiXCR clonotype calling, in-frame beta chains only. Every entry covers one CDR3 protein and lists the most common genes and DNA from its rows. The V and J calls and clone size come from TCRdb's table, not from the authors' own analysis. This sample has about 86,000 distinct CDR3 sequences in its table, and 75% to 85% of those were observed once. The ten largest clones take up roughly a fifth of the sample.

This sample was taken from a study of tumor and adjacent non-tumor tissue in lung cancer (dated by TCRdb to between 2017 and 2018). About the study as a whole: Patients with adenocarcinoma (roughly 12), squamous cell carcinoma (2) and small cell lung cancer (1) were included in the cohort. Under 35 paired specimens, one tumor and one normal lung sample per patient, were profiled by TCRbeta CDR3 sequencing. Sequencing generated a total of 125,075,908 productive TCRbeta reads, averaging around 4.2 million reads per sample. The study compared bulk TCRbeta repertoires from lung tumor tissue and matched distant non-tumor lung tissue of some 16 lung cancer patients. Ages among the roughly 15 patients ranged from roughly 31 to 80 years, there were 10 or so men and 5 women, and disease was at TNM stage I to III. What the authors observed across the whole study: TCR diversity (inverse Simpson) was significantly higher in tumor than in normal lung tissue (roughly 430 vs 170, P = 0.0075, Mann-Whitney U test). Only around 15 patients were included in the cohort, and the need for larger samples and more detailed clinical data was noted by the authors. TCR diversity was significantly higher in younger patients, and higher tumor TCR diversity was associated with shorter overall and disease-free survival. Because peripheral blood was not sequenced, the blood TCRbeta repertoires of the lung cancer patients in the study went unexamined. The methods do not name the sequencing platform or mention unique molecular identifiers. In normal lung, the top 100 clones accounted for a significantly larger cumulative share of the repertoire than in tumor tissue.

RNA was extracted from bulk unsorted tissue and checked for quality with a NanoDrop ND-1000 and an Agilent 2100. Normal lung samples were distant non-tumor tissue taken more than 3 cm from the tumor edge. Donors were newly diagnosed lung cancer patients admitted for thoracic surgery in China between August and November 2014, without prior chemotherapy. Anyone who had undergone radiotherapy or chemotherapy before, or who had another cancer at the same time, was left out of the study. Pieces of surgical tissue measuring roughly 1-2.2 cm3 were kept in RNAlater solution and held at -80 degrees C until needed. The CDR3 goes from the cysteine to the phenylalanine over 15 residues. Only CDR3 DNA is held: 45 bases, read in frame from base 1. Unmatched junction bases come to 10, with V trimmed by 8 bases and J by 8 bases. From the germline V gene, CDR1 is MDHEN and CDR2 is SYDVKM.

This sequence was found in a woman aged 45-65 years with non-small cell lung cancer. The chain joins TRBV28 to TRBJ2-1, with TRBD2 matching 12 junction bases. Specimen: distant non-tumor lung tissue. Here is the DNA: TGTGCCAGCGCCCCTCTAGCGGGAGGGCCCTATGAGCAGTTCTTC. Protein translation: CASAPLAGGPYEQFF.